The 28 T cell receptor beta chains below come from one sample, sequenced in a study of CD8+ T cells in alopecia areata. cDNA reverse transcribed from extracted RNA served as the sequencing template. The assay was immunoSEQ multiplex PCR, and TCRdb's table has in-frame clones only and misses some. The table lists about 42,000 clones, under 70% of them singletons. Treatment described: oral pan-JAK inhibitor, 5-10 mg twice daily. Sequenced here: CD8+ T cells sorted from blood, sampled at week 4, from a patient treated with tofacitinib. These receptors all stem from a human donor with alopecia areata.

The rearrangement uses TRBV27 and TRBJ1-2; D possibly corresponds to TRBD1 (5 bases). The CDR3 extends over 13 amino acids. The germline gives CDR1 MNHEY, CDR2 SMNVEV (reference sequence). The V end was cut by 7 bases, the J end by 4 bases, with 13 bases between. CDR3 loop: CASTSQGSYGYTF. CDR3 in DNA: TGTGCCAGCACATCTCAGGGTTCCTATGGCTACACCTTC.

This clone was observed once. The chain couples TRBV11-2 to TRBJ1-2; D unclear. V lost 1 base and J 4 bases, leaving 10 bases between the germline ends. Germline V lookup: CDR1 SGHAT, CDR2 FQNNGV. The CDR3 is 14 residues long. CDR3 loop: CASSLVGSSYGYTF. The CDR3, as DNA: TGTGCCAGCAGCTTAGTGGGCTCCAGCTATGGCTACACCTTC.

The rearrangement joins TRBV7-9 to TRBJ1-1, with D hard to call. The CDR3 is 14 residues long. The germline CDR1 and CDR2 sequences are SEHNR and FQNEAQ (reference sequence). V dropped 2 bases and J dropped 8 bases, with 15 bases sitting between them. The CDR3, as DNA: TGTGCCAGCAGCTTATTCCAGGAGCGAAAGGAAGCTTTCTTT. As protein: CASSLFQERKEAFF.

The CDR3 DNA is TGTGCCAGCAGTTACGGGACAGGGGCTAACACTGAAGCTTTCTTT. This encodes CASSYGTGANTEAFF. This chain links TRBV6-5 with TRBJ1-1; 10 bases align to TRBD1. Germline CDR1 MNHEY, CDR2 SVGAGI. J was trimmed by 2 bases and V by 2 bases; bases with no gene match: 2. The CDR3 is 15 residues long.

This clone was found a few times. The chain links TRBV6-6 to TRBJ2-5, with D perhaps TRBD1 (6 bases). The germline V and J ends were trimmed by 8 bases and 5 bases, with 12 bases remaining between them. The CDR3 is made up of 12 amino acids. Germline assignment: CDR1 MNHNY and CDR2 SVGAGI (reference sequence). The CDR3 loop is CASEGDGETQYF. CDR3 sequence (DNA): TGTGCCAGCGAGGGGGACGGGGAGACCCAGTACTTC.

The CDR3 reads CASSIGRNAGELFF. For the CDR3, the DNA is TGTGCCAGTAGTATTGGGCGTAATGCCGGGGAGCTGTTTTTT. The chain recombines TRBV19 with TRBJ2-2; the D is unclear. The CDR3 runs to 14 residues. Germline V gives CDR1 LNHDA, CDR2 SQIVND (reference sequence). V lost 3 bases and J 6 bases, leaving 11 bases between the germline ends.

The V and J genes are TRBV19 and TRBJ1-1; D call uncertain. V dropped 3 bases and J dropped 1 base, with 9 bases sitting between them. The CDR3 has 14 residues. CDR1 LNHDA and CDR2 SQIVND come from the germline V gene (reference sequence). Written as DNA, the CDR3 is TGTGCCAGTAGTATCCGGGCAGAGAACACTGAAGCTTTCTTT. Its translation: CASSIRAENTEAFF.

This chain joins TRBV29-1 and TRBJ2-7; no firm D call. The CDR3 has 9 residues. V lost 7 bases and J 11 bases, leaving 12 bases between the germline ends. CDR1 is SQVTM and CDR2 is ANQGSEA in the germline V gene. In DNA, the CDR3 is TGCAGCGCCCGTCTTTGGAAGTACTTC. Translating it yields CSARLWKYF.

The DNA of the CDR3 is TGTGCCTGGAGTGGGACATCTCCACCAGGGGCCAACGTCCTGACTTTC. As protein: CAWSGTSPPGANVLTF. The chain couples TRBV30 to TRBJ2-6; maybe TRBD1 (5 bases). Germline CDR1 is GTSNPN and CDR2 is SVGIG (reference sequence). The CDR3 spans 16 residues. V lost 1 base, J lost 4 bases, and 14 bases lay in between.

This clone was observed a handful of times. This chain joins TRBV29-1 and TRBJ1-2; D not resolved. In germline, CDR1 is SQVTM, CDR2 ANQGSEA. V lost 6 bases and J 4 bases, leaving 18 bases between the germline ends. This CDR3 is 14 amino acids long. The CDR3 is CSVVTRESGYGYTF. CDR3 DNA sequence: TGCAGCGTAGTCACGAGGGAGTCGGGCTATGGCTACACCTTC.

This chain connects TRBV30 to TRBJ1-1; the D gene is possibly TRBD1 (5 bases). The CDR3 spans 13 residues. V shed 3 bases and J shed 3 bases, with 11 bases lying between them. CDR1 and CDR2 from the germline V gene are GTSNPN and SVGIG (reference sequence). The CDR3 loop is CAWSPDRDTEAFF. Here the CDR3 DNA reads TGTGCCTGGAGCCCCGACAGAGACACTGAAGCTTTCTTT.

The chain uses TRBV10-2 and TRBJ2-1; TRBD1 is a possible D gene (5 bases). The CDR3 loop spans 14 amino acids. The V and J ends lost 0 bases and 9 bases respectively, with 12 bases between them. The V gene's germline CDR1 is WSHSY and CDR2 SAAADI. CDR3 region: CASSESTVRGEQFF. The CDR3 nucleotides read TGCGCCAGCAGTGAGTCTACGGTTAGGGGTGAGCAGTTCTTC.

In DNA form, the CDR3 reads TGTGCCAGCGCCCCGGAGCCGTCATACGAGCAGTACTTC. It codes for CASAPEPSYEQYF. The chain combines TRBV9 with TRBJ2-7, with D hard to call. The CDR3 contains 13 residues. Germline V gene lookup returns CDR1 SGDLS and CDR2 YYNGEE. V shed 7 bases and J shed 4 bases, with 15 bases lying between them. The complete variable domain, with remaining parts taken from reference TRBV9 and TRBJ2-7, reads DSGVTQTPKHLITATGQRVTLRCSPRSGDLSVYWYQQSLDQGLQFLIQYYNGEERAKGNILERFSAQQFPDLHSELNLSSLELGDSALYFCASAPEPSYEQYFGPGTRLTVT.

The DNA for the CDR3 is TGCAGCGTTGGACTAGCGGGGGGAACTCAAGAGACCCAGTACTTC. This encodes CSVGLAGGTQETQYF. The chain joins TRBV29-1 to TRBJ2-5; TRBD2 agrees at 13 bases. There are 15 residues in the CDR3. Germline CDR1 is SQVTM and CDR2 is ANQGSEA. After removal of 4 bases from V and 2 bases from J, the junction contained 4 bases not matched to a gene.

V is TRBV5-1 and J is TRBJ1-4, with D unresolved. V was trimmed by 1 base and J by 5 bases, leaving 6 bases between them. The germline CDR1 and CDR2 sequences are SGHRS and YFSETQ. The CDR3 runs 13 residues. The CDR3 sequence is CASSLNRNEKLFF. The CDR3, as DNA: TGCGCCAGCAGCTTGAACCGAAATGAAAAACTGTTTTTT.

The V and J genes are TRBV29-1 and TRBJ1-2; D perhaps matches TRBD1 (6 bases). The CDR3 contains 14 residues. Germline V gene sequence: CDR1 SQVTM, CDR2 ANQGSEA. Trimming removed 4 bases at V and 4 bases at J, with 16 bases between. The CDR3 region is CSVGPGESSYGYTF. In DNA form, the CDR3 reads TGCAGCGTTGGGCCAGGGGAATCAAGCTATGGCTACACCTTC.

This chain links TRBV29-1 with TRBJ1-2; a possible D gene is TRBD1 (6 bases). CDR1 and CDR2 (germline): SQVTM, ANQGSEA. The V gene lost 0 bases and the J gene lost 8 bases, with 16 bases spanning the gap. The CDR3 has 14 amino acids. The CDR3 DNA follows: TGCAGCGTTGAAGATAGCACAGGGAAGGGCGGCTACACCTTC. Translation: CSVEDSTGKGGYTF.

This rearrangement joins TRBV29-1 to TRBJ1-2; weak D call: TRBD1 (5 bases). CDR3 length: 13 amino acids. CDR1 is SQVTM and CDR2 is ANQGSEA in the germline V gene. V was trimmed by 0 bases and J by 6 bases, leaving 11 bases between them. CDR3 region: CSVEEQVPHGYTF. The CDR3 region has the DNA TGCAGCGTTGAAGAACAGGTTCCCCATGGCTACACCTTC.

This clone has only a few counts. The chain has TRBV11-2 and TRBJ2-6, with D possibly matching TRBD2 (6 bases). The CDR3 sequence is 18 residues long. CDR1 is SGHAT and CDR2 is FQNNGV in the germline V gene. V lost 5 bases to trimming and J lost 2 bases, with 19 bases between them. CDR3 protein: CASSDPGGIAAGANVLTF. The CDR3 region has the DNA TGTGCCAGCAGCGACCCTGGCGGGATCGCTGCTGGGGCCAACGTCCTGACTTTC. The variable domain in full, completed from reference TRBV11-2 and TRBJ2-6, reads EAGVAQSPRYKIIEKRQSVAFWCNPISGHATLYWYQQILGQGPKLLIQFQNNGVVDDSQLPKDRFSAERLKGVDSTLKIQPAKLEDSAVYLCASSDPGGIAAGANVLTFGAGSRLTVL.

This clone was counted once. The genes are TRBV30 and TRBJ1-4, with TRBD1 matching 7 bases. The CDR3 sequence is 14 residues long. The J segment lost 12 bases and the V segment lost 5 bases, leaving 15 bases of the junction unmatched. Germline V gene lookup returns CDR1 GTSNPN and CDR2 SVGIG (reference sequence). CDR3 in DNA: TGTGCCTGGTCCTCCGGGACAGCTGGAGGGGAACTGTTTTTT. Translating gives CAWSSGTAGGELFF.

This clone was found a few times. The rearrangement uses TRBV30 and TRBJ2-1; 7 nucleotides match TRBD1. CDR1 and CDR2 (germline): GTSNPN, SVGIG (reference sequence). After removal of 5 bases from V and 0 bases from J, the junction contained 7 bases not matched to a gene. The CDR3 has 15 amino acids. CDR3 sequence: CAWDSTGSSYNEQFF. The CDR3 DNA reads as TGTGCCTGGGATTCGACAGGGAGCTCCTACAATGAGCAGTTCTTC.

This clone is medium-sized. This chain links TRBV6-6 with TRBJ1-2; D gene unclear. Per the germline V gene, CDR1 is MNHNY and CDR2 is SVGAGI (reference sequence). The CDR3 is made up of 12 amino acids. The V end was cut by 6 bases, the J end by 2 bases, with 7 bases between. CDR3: CASRGRNYGYTF. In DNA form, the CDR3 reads TGTGCCAGCAGGGGCAGAAACTATGGCTACACCTTC.

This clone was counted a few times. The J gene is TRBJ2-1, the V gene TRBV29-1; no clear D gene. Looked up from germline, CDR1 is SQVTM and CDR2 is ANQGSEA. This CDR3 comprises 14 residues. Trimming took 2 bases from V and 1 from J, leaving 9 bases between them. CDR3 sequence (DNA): TGCAGCGTTGAACAAGGTGGATCCTACAATGAGCAGTTCTTC. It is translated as CSVEQGGSYNEQFF.

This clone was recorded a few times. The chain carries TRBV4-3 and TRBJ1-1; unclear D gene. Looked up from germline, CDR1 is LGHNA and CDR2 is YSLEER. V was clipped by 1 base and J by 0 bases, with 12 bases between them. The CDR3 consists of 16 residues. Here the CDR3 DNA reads TGCGCCAGCAGCCAAGCTACAGAGGCTATGAACACTGAAGCTTTCTTT. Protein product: CASSQATEAMNTEAFF.

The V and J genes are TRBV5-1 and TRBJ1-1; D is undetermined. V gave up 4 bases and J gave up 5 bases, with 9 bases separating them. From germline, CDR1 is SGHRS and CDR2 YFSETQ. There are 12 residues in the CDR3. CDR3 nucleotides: TGCGCCAGCAGCCGAGATGGAACTGAAGCTTTCTTT. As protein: CASSRDGTEAFF. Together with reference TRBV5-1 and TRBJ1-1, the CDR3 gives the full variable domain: KAGVTQTPRYLIKTRGQQVTLSCSPISGHRSVSWYQQTPGQGLQFLFEYFSETQRNKGNFPGRFSGRQFSNSRSEMNVSTLELGDSALYLCASSRDGTEAFFGQGTRLTVV.

The CDR3 spells CATSGDDIQETQYF. For the CDR3, the DNA is TGTGCCACCAGCGGGGATGACATCCAAGAGACCCAGTACTTC. The chain combines TRBV15 with TRBJ2-5; no reliable D call. In germline, CDR1 is LNHNV, CDR2 YYDKDF (reference sequence). The CDR3 covers 14 residues. V shed 5 bases and J shed 1 base, with 11 bases lying between them.

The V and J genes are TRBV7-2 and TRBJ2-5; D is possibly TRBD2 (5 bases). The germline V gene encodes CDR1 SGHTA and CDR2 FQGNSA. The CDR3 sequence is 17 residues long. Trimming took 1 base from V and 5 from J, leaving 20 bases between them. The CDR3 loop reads CASSLVRAGLAQETQYF. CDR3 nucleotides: TGTGCCAGCAGCTTAGTGCGGGCAGGTCTCGCTCAGGAGACCCAGTACTTC.

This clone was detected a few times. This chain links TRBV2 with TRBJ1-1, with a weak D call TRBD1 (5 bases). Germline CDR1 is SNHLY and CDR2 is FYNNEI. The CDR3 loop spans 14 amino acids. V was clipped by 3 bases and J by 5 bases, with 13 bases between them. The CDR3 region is CASSERLGDTEAFF. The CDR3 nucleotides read TGTGCCAGCAGTGAGAGGTTGGGGGATACTGAAGCTTTCTTT. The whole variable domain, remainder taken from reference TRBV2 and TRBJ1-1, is EPEVTQTPSHQVTQMGQEVILRCVPISNHLYFYWYRQILGQKVEFLVSFYNNEISEKSEIFDDQFSVERPDGSNFTLKIRSTKLEDSAMYFCASSERLGDTEAFFGQGTRLTVV.